The entry below describes one TCR beta chain. Its antigen remains unknown. One junction end disagrees with the germline gene, perhaps due to a read error. This sample was taken from a study of response to subunit inactivated influenza vaccine. Findings of the study overall: Researchers suggested that each seasonal influenza vaccination recruits few new T cells.

From the RT-PCR reads, TCRdb called clonotypes with MiXCR, one entry per CDR3 protein. The profile shows a few hundred thousand distinct CDR3 sequences, 21% of them singletons. The CDR3 has 17 residues. CDR1 is DFQATT and CDR2 is SNEGSKA in the germline V gene (reference sequence). The sequences come from PBMCs from blood, collected about 19 months after vaccination. The rearrangement uses TRBV20-1 and TRBJ2-6; 11 positions match TRBD1. This clonotype originated in a man aged 50 to 69 who received an inactivated influenza vaccine. CDR3 protein: CSARRTGGASGANVLTF. DNA of the CDR3: TGCAGTGCTAGGAGGACAGGGGGCGCTTCTGGGGCCAACGTCCTAACTTTC.